A selection of T cell receptor beta chains follows, all from one sample in a study of T cell repertoires in cytomegalovirus infection. These receptors have no identified antigens. TCRdb re-called the reads with MiXCR, one entry per CDR3 protein. Of roughly 570,000 distinct CDR3 sequences listed, almost 40% are singletons. The sequencing here drew on cultured PBMCs, taken from culture after CMV antigen stimulation. The source of these receptors is a human donor in good health (CMV status not recorded). Some clones in this sample may be carry-over from other donors' samples. Both conserved end residues are part of each CDR3. D genes are given only for firm matches. Clone size is given for some rows only: seen once, a few or many times, or a class if the clone is expanded.

j_gene: TRBJ2-7
d_gene: NA
v_gene: TRBV29-1
abundance: once
CDR3nt: TGCAGCGTTCATCGCGGTACAGGGAACAACGAGCAGTACTTC
CDR3aa: CSVHRGTGNNEQYF

j_gene: TRBJ2-7
d_gene: NA
v_gene: TRBV6-1
abundance: many
CDR3nt: TGTGCCAGCAGTGATATTCGGACAGCTTCCTACGAGCAGTACTTC
CDR3aa: CASSDIRTASYEQYF

j_gene: TRBJ1-6
d_gene: NA
v_gene: TRBV7-2
abundance: few
CDR3nt: TGTGCCAGCAGCTTATTTTTGGGCTCAAGCTCCTATAATTCACCCCTCCACTTT
CDR3aa: CASSLFLGSSSYNSPLHF

j_gene: TRBJ2-3
d_gene: TRBD1
v_gene: TRBV6-1
abundance: few
CDR3nt: TGTGCCAGCAGCACCGGGACAGGGGGTTGGGGCACAGATACGCAGTATTTT
CDR3aa: CASSTGTGGWGTDTQYF

j_gene: TRBJ2-2
d_gene: NA
v_gene: TRBV20-1
abundance: NA
CDR3nt: TGCAGTGCTAGCGGGGCCGGGGAGCTGTTTTTT
CDR3aa: CSASGAGELFF

j_gene: TRBJ1-1
d_gene: NA
v_gene: TRBV10-2
abundance: NA
CDR3nt: TGCGCCAGCAGTGTGCAAGGTACTGAAGCTTTCTTT
CDR3aa: CASSVQGTEAFF

j_gene: TRBJ1-3
d_gene: NA
v_gene: TRBV12-3/TRBV12-4
abundance: few
CDR3nt: TGTGCCACGCGTCTCCCTGGGAAGAGGTTTGGAAACACCATATATTTT
CDR3aa: CATRLPGKRFGNTIYF

j_gene: TRBJ1-4
d_gene: NA
v_gene: TRBV6-1
abundance: few
CDR3nt: TGTGCCAGCAGATTCAGCGGTTCTAATGAAAAACTGTTTTTT
CDR3aa: CASRFSGSNEKLFF

j_gene: TRBJ2-3
d_gene: TRBD2
v_gene: TRBV4-3
abundance: NA
CDR3nt: TGCGCCAGCAGCCAACGACTAGCGGGAATCTCCGGAGATACGCAGTATTTT
CDR3aa: CASSQRLAGISGDTQYF

j_gene: TRBJ2-3
d_gene: TRBD2
v_gene: TRBV5-6
abundance: NA
CDR3nt: TGTGCCAGCAGCTTGGAACGCCTAGCGGGGGGGGATACGCAGTATTTT
CDR3aa: CASSLERLAGGDTQYF

j_gene: TRBJ1-2
d_gene: TRBD1
v_gene: TRBV2
abundance: few
CDR3nt: TGTGCCAGCAGTGCCGGGACAGGGGGTTTCAGTAGATATGGCTACACCTTC
CDR3aa: CASSAGTGGFSRYGYTF

j_gene: TRBJ1-3
d_gene: NA
v_gene: TRBV7-2
abundance: few
CDR3nt: TGTGCCAGCAGCCGAGCGGGGCCGAGTGGAAACACCATATATTTT
CDR3aa: CASSRAGPSGNTIYF

j_gene: TRBJ2-7
d_gene: TRBD1
v_gene: TRBV27
abundance: NA
CDR3nt: TGTGCCAGCAGGGGACAGGGTATCACCTACGAGCAGTACTTC
CDR3aa: CASRGQGITYEQYF

j_gene: TRBJ2-5
d_gene: TRBD1
v_gene: TRBV7-2
abundance: many
CDR3nt: TGCGCCAGCAGCTTGGCCGGGACAGGGGGAGAGACCCAGTACTTC
CDR3aa: CASSLAGTGGETQYF

j_gene: TRBJ2-7
d_gene: TRBD1
v_gene: TRBV6-2/TRBV6-3
abundance: NA
CDR3nt: TGTGCCAGCAGTCACCGGGACAGGTGGTACGAGCAGTACTTC
CDR3aa: CASSHRDRWYEQYF

j_gene: TRBJ2-3
d_gene: NA
v_gene: TRBV7-6
abundance: NA
CDR3nt: TGTGCCAGCAGCCGGTGGGGCGGGACCCCTTTTCCCCGCACAGATACGCAGTATTTT
CDR3aa: CASSRWGGTPFPRTDTQYF

j_gene: TRBJ2-2
d_gene: TRBD1
v_gene: TRBV7-9
abundance: NA
CDR3nt: TGTGCCAGCAGTCCGGACAGGTCGGACACCGGGGAGCTGTTTTTT
CDR3aa: CASSPDRSDTGELFF

j_gene: TRBJ2-5
d_gene: TRBD1
v_gene: TRBV7-9
abundance: NA
CDR3nt: TGTGCCAGCAGCTTATTCGGGACAGAGTACCAAGAGACCCAGTACTTC
CDR3aa: CASSLFGTEYQETQYF

j_gene: TRBJ1-2
d_gene: TRBD1
v_gene: TRBV3-1
abundance: NA
CDR3nt: TGTGCCAGCAGCCCCCGGGACAGAGATAACTATGGCTACACCTTC
CDR3aa: CASSPRDRDNYGYTF

j_gene: TRBJ2-1
d_gene: TRBD1
v_gene: TRBV7-9
abundance: NA
CDR3nt: TGTGCCAGCAGCCCTAAATCACACAGGGGAAATGAGCAGTTCTTC
CDR3aa: CASSPKSHRGNEQFF

j_gene: TRBJ1-5
d_gene: NA
v_gene: TRBV12-3/TRBV12-4
abundance: NA
CDR3nt: TGTGCCAGCAGGGAACAGGGCAATCAGCCCCAGCATTTT
CDR3aa: CASREQGNQPQHF

j_gene: TRBJ2-3
d_gene: TRBD2
v_gene: TRBV3-1
abundance: NA
CDR3nt: TGTGCCAGCAGCCAAGAACTAGCGGGAGTTGGAGATACGCAGTATTTT
CDR3aa: CASSQELAGVGDTQYF

j_gene: TRBJ1-3
d_gene: NA
v_gene: TRBV24-1
abundance: NA
CDR3nt: TGTGCCACCAGTGATCCCTCCCCAGCCTCTGGAAACACCATATATTTT
CDR3aa: CATSDPSPASGNTIYF

j_gene: TRBJ2-4
d_gene: NA
v_gene: TRBV12-3/TRBV12-4
abundance: NA
CDR3nt: TGTGCCAGCAAAACTATGTGGGTTCAGTACTTC
CDR3aa: CASKTMWVQYF

j_gene: TRBJ1-5
d_gene: NA
v_gene: TRBV19
abundance: NA
CDR3nt: TGTGCCAGTATTCAGGACGGTAACTCCGGGCAGCCCCAGCATTTT
CDR3aa: CASIQDGNSGQPQHF

j_gene: TRBJ2-2
d_gene: TRBD1
v_gene: TRBV25-1
abundance: NA
CDR3nt: TGTGCCAGCAGCCAACGGGACAGCTTAGGGGGCGGGGAGCTGTTTTTT
CDR3aa: CASSQRDSLGGGELFF

j_gene: TRBJ2-3
d_gene: NA
v_gene: TRBV6-2/TRBV6-3
abundance: NA
CDR3nt: TGTGCCAGCCTGACAGACCCTAGCACAGATACGCAGTATTTT
CDR3aa: CASLTDPSTDTQYF

j_gene: TRBJ2-7
d_gene: NA
v_gene: TRBV7-8
abundance: many
CDR3nt: TGTGCCAGCAGCCCGGGACATACCTACGAGCAGTACTTC
CDR3aa: CASSPGHTYEQYF

j_gene: TRBJ2-2
d_gene: NA
v_gene: TRBV3-1
abundance: NA
CDR3nt: TGTGCCAGCAGCCAAGTGAGGTCAGGGAGCACCGGGGAGCTGTTTTTT
CDR3aa: CASSQVRSGSTGELFF

j_gene: TRBJ2-7
d_gene: NA
v_gene: TRBV7-6
abundance: NA
CDR3nt: TGTGCCAGCAGCTTAGTTGTAGCAGGAACGAGCTCCTACGAGCAGTACTTC
CDR3aa: CASSLVVAGTSSYEQYF

j_gene: TRBJ1-1
d_gene: NA
v_gene: TRBV7-2
abundance: few
CDR3nt: TGTGCCAGCAGCTTCAGGGAGGGCACTGAAGCTTTCTTT
CDR3aa: CASSFREGTEAFF

j_gene: TRBJ2-7
d_gene: TRBD2
v_gene: TRBV7-6
abundance: NA
CDR3nt: TGTGCCAGCAGCCCACAGCGGGGGGCGGGCGAGCAGTACTTC
CDR3aa: CASSPQRGAGEQYF

j_gene: TRBJ2-5
d_gene: TRBD1
v_gene: TRBV18
abundance: few
CDR3nt: TGTGCCAGTTACAGTGACAGGGAAGAGACCCAGTACTTC
CDR3aa: CASYSDREETQYF

j_gene: TRBJ2-3
d_gene: NA
v_gene: TRBV12-3/TRBV12-4
abundance: once
CDR3nt: TGTGCCAGCAGCCAGAGCTATTCCACAGATACGCAGTATTTT
CDR3aa: CASSQSYSTDTQYF

j_gene: TRBJ1-3
d_gene: NA
v_gene: TRBV5-6
abundance: few
CDR3nt: TGTGCCAGCAGCGGCGCAGGGGCACGAAACACCATATATTTT
CDR3aa: CASSGAGARNTIYF

j_gene: TRBJ2-5
d_gene: NA
v_gene: TRBV5-5
abundance: NA
CDR3nt: TGTGCCAGCAGCTTGGGTTTGTCAGAGACCCAGTACTTC
CDR3aa: CASSLGLSETQYF

j_gene: TRBJ2-1
d_gene: TRBD2
v_gene: TRBV7-2
abundance: many
CDR3nt: TGTGCCAGCAGCTCCGGACTAGCGGGGCTTGAGCAGTTCTTC
CDR3aa: CASSSGLAGLEQFF

j_gene: TRBJ1-1
d_gene: NA
v_gene: TRBV20-1
abundance: NA
CDR3nt: TGCAGTGCTAGAGTGGTTTCGGAGGGCACTGAAGCTTTCTTT
CDR3aa: CSARVVSEGTEAFF

j_gene: TRBJ2-7
d_gene: TRBD1
v_gene: TRBV28
abundance: NA
CDR3nt: TGTGCCAGCACTCCGGGACAGTCCCTATACGAGCAGTACTTC
CDR3aa: CASTPGQSLYEQYF

j_gene: TRBJ2-1
d_gene: TRBD1
v_gene: TRBV6-2/TRBV6-3
abundance: NA
CDR3nt: TGTGCCAGCAGCCAGGACAGGATCGGCAATGAGCAGTTCTTC
CDR3aa: CASSQDRIGNEQFF

j_gene: TRBJ2-7
d_gene: NA
v_gene: TRBV2
abundance: NA
CDR3nt: TGTGCCAGCAGTGTACATAGTGACAACTACGAGCAGTACTTC
CDR3aa: CASSVHSDNYEQYF

j_gene: TRBJ1-5
d_gene: NA
v_gene: TRBV6-5
abundance: NA
CDR3nt: TGTGCCAGCAGCCCAAACAGGGATATTCAGCCCCAGCATTTT
CDR3aa: CASSPNRDIQPQHF

j_gene: TRBJ2-3
d_gene: NA
v_gene: TRBV5-4
abundance: few
CDR3nt: TGTGCCAGCAGCCCGGCGGGGGCGGGACCCACAGATACGCAGTATTTT
CDR3aa: CASSPAGAGPTDTQYF

j_gene: TRBJ2-2
d_gene: NA
v_gene: TRBV18
abundance: few
CDR3nt: TGTGCCAGCTCACCACCGGGCGGTGGCACCGGGGAGCTGTTTTTT
CDR3aa: CASSPPGGGTGELFF